This T cell receptor beta chain derives from a study of CD4+ T cells in melanoma. This clone was observed a few times. Its antigen is as yet unknown. Notes on the study in general: Reportedly, melanoma neoantigen-specific CD4+ T cells showed varied differentiation states.

Repertoires were generated with immunoSEQ multiplex PCR, while TCRdb's copy carries only in-frame clones and drops some. The data contain under 20,000 clones, about 80% of them singletons. The specimen was cells from a culture (not recorded whether cultured in vitro). This clonotype was obtained from a human donor with melanoma.

In DNA, the CDR3 is TGTGCCAGCAGTACCCCGGACAGGGGGCGTCAGCCCCAGCATTTT. Translating gives CASSTPDRGRQPQHF. The chain is built from TRBV7-2 and TRBJ1-5, with TRBD1 identical over 11 bases. Trimming took 6 bases from V and 6 from J; bases not matched to a gene: 7. Germline values: CDR1 SGHTA, CDR2 FQGNSA. The CDR3 covers 15 residues. The full variable domain, with the rest looked up from reference TRBV7-2 and TRBJ1-5, is GAGVSQSPSNKVTEKGKDVELRCDPISGHTALYWYRQSLGQGLEFLIYFQGNSAPDKSGLPSDRFSAERTGGSVSTLTIQRTQQEDSAVYLCASSTPDRGRQPQHFGDGTRLSIL.